The 8 T cell receptor beta chains given below trace back to one sample, sequenced in a study of blood T cells in healthy people across ages. Next came a second PCR, run for roughly 6 to 11 cycles, which used a sample-barcoded 5' primer along with a J-beta primer mix. One entry per CDR3 protein results from TCRdb running MiXCR on the 5' RACE reads. The sample holds around 900,000 distinct CDR3 sequences; around 30% are singletons and the top ten take 17%. Sequenced material: blood. The receptors originated from an elderly woman in good health.

The chain joins TRBV12-3 or TRBV12-4 to TRBJ1-2, with 9 bases aligning to TRBD1. The CDR3 loop spans 16 amino acids. V trimming: 5 bases; J trimming: 0 bases; junction bases outside the gene matches: 7. CDR3 coding DNA: TGTGCCAGCAGTCGGGACAGGGAACTACCTAACTATGGCTACACCTTC. This translates into CASSRDRELPNYGYTF.

This clonotype came up many times. V and J are TRBV6-2 or TRBV6-3 and TRBJ2-6; D is undetermined. Trimming left V 6 bases short and J 0 bases short, with 12 bases between. Germline V CDR1 and CDR2: MNHEY, SVGEGT. The CDR3 has 16 amino acids. CDR3 region: CASRVADHSGANVLTF. The DNA for the CDR3 is TGTGCCAGCAGGGTGGCAGACCACTCTGGGGCCAACGTCCTGACTTTC.

This clonotype was observed a handful of times. A much more abundant neighbour one base away suggests this may be a read error. The J gene is TRBJ2-1, the V gene TRBV7-9; 7 bases are a match to TRBD2. The J call may be faulty, since TRBJ2-7 better matches the DNA end. The CDR3 has 16 amino acids. Germline loops: CDR1 SEHNR, CDR2 FQNEAQ (reference sequence). The DNA of the CDR3 is TGTGCCAGCACGAGCTTCTTGACTAGCTCCTACAATGAGCAGTACTTC. This gives the protein CASTSFLTSSYNEQYF.

Points on this clonotype: A much larger clone differs by one base, so this may be a read error. J is TRBJ2-1 and V is TRBV7-2, with TRBD2 matching over 12 bases. The assigned J gene may be wrong: the sequence end matches TRBJ2-7 better. Per germline, CDR1 SGHTA and CDR2 FQGNSA. The CDR3 is made up of 18 amino acids. The CDR3 coding sequence is TGTGCCAGCAGCTTAGCAGCTGTGACTAGCGGGGGAAACAATGAGCAGTACTTC. It codes for CASSLAAVTSGGNNEQYF.

The table lists this clonotype with many counts. V usage is TRBV12-3 or TRBV12-4 and J usage is TRBJ2-3; D gene ambiguous. This CDR3 is 14 amino acids long. Trimming shortened V by 1 base and J by 0 bases, and 5 bases separated the two germline ends. CDR3 loop: CASSLVASTDTQYF. The CDR3 DNA follows: TGTGCCAGCAGTTTAGTGGCAAGCACAGATACGCAGTATTTT.

About this clonotype: A single base separates this from a much larger clone, so it may be a read error. J is TRBJ2-1 and V is TRBV7-9; 13 nucleotides align to TRBD2. Germline values: CDR1 SEHNR, CDR2 FQNEAQ (reference sequence). The CDR3 runs 14 residues. CDR3 bases: TGTACCAGCCGGACTAGCGGGGGACTCAATGAGCAGTTCTTC. This gives the protein CTSRTSGGLNEQFF.

The chain joins TRBV30 to TRBJ1-4; D gene unclear. The CDR3 runs to 13 residues. The V end lost 5 bases, the J end lost 8 bases, and 15 bases lay between the germline ends. Germline V lookup: CDR1 GTSNPN, CDR2 SVGIG (reference sequence). This CDR3 reads CAWEGTAGEKLFF. CDR3 in DNA: TGTGCCTGGGAAGGAACAGCTGGAGAAAAACTGTTTTTT.

This clonotype was counted at least ten times. This sequence joins TRBV20-1 and TRBJ2-5; 11 bases map to TRBD1. J was trimmed by 5 bases and V by 0 bases; bases with no gene match: 5. The CDR3 is 15 residues long. CDR1 is DFQATT and CDR2 is SNEGSKA in the germline V gene (reference sequence). The CDR3 protein is CSARDGQGAWETQYF. In nucleotides, the CDR3 is TGCAGTGCTAGAGACGGACAGGGGGCTTGGGAGACCCAGTACTTC.